Each of the 8 T cell receptor beta chains below was sequenced from the same sample in a study of T-cell memory formation after mild COVID-19. TCRdb used MiXCR to reprocess the 5' RACE reads, holding one entry per CDR3 protein. This sample has 170,000 or so distinct CDR3 sequences, with about a fifth found just once. Sequencing was performed on PBMCs or a T cell subset sorted from them (not recorded which). These receptors all come from an adult woman who had mild COVID-19 (a few samples of this study predate the infection). Cell type and time point are not known.

The sample holds a few counts of this clonotype. The genes are TRBV7-9 and TRBJ2-7; a possible D gene is TRBD2 (7 bases). Germline CDR1 reads SEHNR; CDR2 reads FQNEAQ (reference sequence). Trimming took off 1 base at V and 3 bases at J, with 19 bases between the two ends. The CDR3 length is 17 residues. The CDR3 protein is CASSLVTGGPLNYEQYF. CDR3 nucleotide sequence: TGTGCCAGCAGCTTAGTTACGGGGGGCCCACTAAACTACGAGCAGTACTTC. The variable domain in full, with the rest retrieved from reference TRBV7-9 and TRBJ2-7, is DTGVSQNPRHKITKRGQNVTFRCDPISEHNRLYWYRQTLGQGPEFLTYFQNEAQLEKSRLLSDRFSAERPKGSFSTLEIQRTEQGDSAMYLCASSLVTGGPLNYEQYFGPGTRLTVT.

This clonotype was seen a few times. The chain is built from TRBV6-5 and TRBJ1-2, with D unresolved. The CDR3 is made up of 16 amino acids. Germline values: CDR1 MNHEY, CDR2 SVGAGI. V was shortened by 8 bases and J by 0 bases, with 19 bases between the two germline ends. The CDR3 reads CASLGHFSEANYGYTF. CDR3 coding DNA: TGTGCCAGCCTCGGTCACTTTTCCGAGGCTAACTATGGCTACACCTTC.

The CDR3 loop reads CASSYALGNTEAFF. CDR3 sequence (DNA): TGTGCCAGCAGTTACGCGTTGGGGAACACTGAAGCTTTCTTT. V and J are TRBV6-5 and TRBJ1-1, with D uncertain. Looked up from germline, CDR1 is MNHEY and CDR2 is SVGAGI. V was clipped by 2 bases and J by 1 base, with 8 bases between them. CDR3 size: 14 residues.

This clonotype has more than one count but fewer than ten. The chain recombines TRBV4-1 with TRBJ2-1; D possibly uses TRBD1 or TRBD2 (5 bases each). The length of the CDR3 is 16 residues. V lost 4 bases, J lost 1 base, and 14 bases lay in between. CDR1 MGHRA and CDR2 YSYEKL come from the germline V gene. CDR3 DNA sequence: TGCGCCAGCAGCCCCCCTGGGGGTAGGTCCTACAATGAGCAGTTCTTC. Translation: CASSPPGGRSYNEQFF.

The rearrangement links TRBV5-6 to TRBJ1-6, with D perhaps TRBD1 (6 bases). The CDR3 runs to 18 residues. V lost 1 base and J lost 3, with 17 bases in between. CDR1 and CDR2 from the germline V gene are SGHDT and YYEEEE. The CDR3 spells CASSLWTVLPLYNSPLHF. For the CDR3, the DNA is TGTGCCAGCAGCTTGTGGACAGTCCTTCCCCTCTATAATTCACCCCTCCACTTT. Drawing the rest from reference TRBV5-6 and TRBJ1-6, the complete variable domain is DAGVTQSPTHLIKTRGQQVTLRCSPKSGHDTVSWYQQALGQGPQFIFQYYEEEERQRGNFPDRFSGHQFPNYSSELNVNALLLGDSALYLCASSLWTVLPLYNSPLHFGNGTRLTVT.

This clonotype came up a few times. The V and J genes are TRBV21-1 and TRBJ1-6. TRBV21-1 is assigned pseudogene status. This CDR3 is built from 17 residues. CDR3 in amino acids: CASSKAEDGWFNSPLHF. CDR3 DNA sequence: TGTGCCAGCAGCAAAGCGGAGGACGGTTGGTTTAATTCACCCCTCCACTTT.

This rearrangement joins TRBV29-1 to TRBJ2-1; tentatively, D is TRBD1 (6 bases). The CDR3 is made up of 14 amino acids. Germline-derived CDR1 and CDR2 are SQVTM and ANQGSEA. Trimming removed 1 base from V and 4 bases from J, with 11 bases in between. The CDR3, as DNA: TGCAGCGTTGAAGGACAGGTGGGGTACAATGAGCAGTTCTTC. Amino acid sequence: CSVEGQVGYNEQFF.

The chain couples TRBV3-1 to TRBJ2-1, with 16 bases lining up with TRBD2. Germline loops: CDR1 LGHDT, CDR2 YNNKEL (reference sequence). The CDR3 sequence is 18 residues long. The V gene end was trimmed by 4 bases and the J gene end by 2 bases; junction bases not matched to a gene: 5. CDR3 bases: TGTGCCAGCAGCCCGGGACTAGCGGGGGGGCCTACCTACAATGAGCAGTTCTTC. This codes for CASSPGLAGGPTYNEQFF.